Presented here are 20 T cell receptor beta chains from one specimen sequenced in a study of regulatory T cells in long-lasting Graves disease. Time point here: newly diagnosed GD, antithyroid drugs for less than 3 months. PBMC RNA was the source of the TCR library. Arm-PCR of CDR3 regions and iRepertoire HTBI primers were used to build TCR beta libraries. From the multiplex PCR reads, TCRdb called clonotypes with MiXCR, one entry per CDR3 protein. The sample lists about 540,000 distinct CDR3 sequences; less than 15% were seen once. These same data were also listed under a study on T cells in Graves' hyperthyroidism and ophthalmopathy.

Source: peripheral blood mononuclear cells (PBMCs), taken at new diagnosis, from a patient treated with antithyroid drugs. Receptors were obtained from a man aged 25-45 years with Graves disease.

This clonotype came up many times. The chain carries TRBV2 and TRBJ1-1; perhaps TRBD1 as D (6 bases). Germline V gives CDR1 SNHLY, CDR2 FYNNEI. Trimming left V 11 bases short and J 0 bases short, with 25 bases between. This CDR3 comprises 17 residues. The chain's CDR3 is CASSRDGGRGLNTEAFF. The DNA of the CDR3 is TGTGCCTCATCACGAGACGGGGGCAGGGGTCTGAACACTGAAGCTTTCTTT.

As to this clonotype: One end of the junction does not line up with germline, which may come from a read error. The genes are TRBV29-1 and TRBJ2-5; D is perhaps TRBD1 (8 bases). From germline, CDR1 is SQVTM and CDR2 ANQGSEA. CDR3 length: 17 amino acids. CDR3 amino acids: CSVNDRGFGLVEDTQYF. The CDR3 region has the DNA TGCAGCGTTAATGACAGGGGATTTGGACTAGTCGAAGACACCCAGTACTTC.

This clonotype came up many times. V and J are TRBV20-1 and TRBJ2-1; TRBD2 matches at 8 bases. CDR3 length equals 14 residues. With V trimmed by 3 bases and J by 8 bases, 9 bases remained unmatched. Germline assignment: CDR1 DFQATT and CDR2 SNEGSKA (reference sequence). The CDR3: CSASREGRWDEQFF. CDR3 nucleotide sequence: TGCAGTGCTAGCCGGGAGGGCCGTTGGGATGAGCAGTTCTTC.

This clonotype was counted many times. V and J are TRBV2 and TRBJ2-5, with unresolved D. Deletions cut 3 bases from V and 2 bases from J, with 7 bases between. Germline values: CDR1 SNHLY, CDR2 FYNNEI. This CDR3 contains 13 residues. CDR3 protein: CASSDNMQETQYF. The DNA of the CDR3 is TGTGCCAGCAGTGATAATATGCAAGAGACCCAGTACTTC.

The chain is built from TRBV14 and TRBJ2-4; D is perhaps TRBD2 (7 bases). This CDR3 spans 17 amino acids. Deletions cut 3 bases from V and 2 bases from J, with 17 bases between. Germline CDR1 is SGHDN and CDR2 is FVKESK. The CDR3 bases are TGTGCCAGCAGCCACGGGTACGGGGGGCTAACCAAAAACATTCAGTACTTC. This sequence encodes CASSHGYGGLTKNIQYF.

V is TRBV30 and J is TRBJ2-3; a weak D match, TRBD1 (5 bases). Trimming cost V 8 bases and J 1 base, with 7 bases left between them. Germline V lookup: CDR1 GTSNPN, CDR2 SVGIG (reference sequence). The CDR3 extends over 11 amino acids. This chain's CDR3 is CAEGGTDTQYF. The CDR3 nucleotides are TGTGCCGAAGGGGGCACAGATACGCAGTATTTT.

In this sample, this clonotype turned up many times. The chain combines TRBV11-2 with TRBJ2-7; 9 nucleotides agree with TRBD2. Losses at the gene ends were 0 bases for V and 12 bases for J; bases not matched to a gene: 9. The CDR3 contains 14 residues. The V gene's germline CDR1 is SGHAT and CDR2 FQNNGV. The CDR3 DNA reads TGTGCCAGCAGCTTAGAGGGACTAGCCCAGTTGAGGTACTTC. Its translation: CASSLEGLAQLRYF.

The genes are TRBV5-1 and TRBJ2-1; D uncertain. V lost 5 bases to trimming and J lost 7 bases, with 13 bases between them. The CDR3 spans 13 residues. Germline values: CDR1 SGHRS, CDR2 YFSETQ. The CDR3 sequence: CASRLGPRNEQFF. CDR3 nucleotide sequence: TGCGCCAGCAGGCTCGGTCCCAGGAATGAGCAGTTCTTC.

Turning to this clonotype: This may stem from a read error, because a much larger clone lies one nucleotide away. The genes are TRBV10-2 and TRBJ2-5; perhaps TRBD2 as D (5 bases). The CDR3 totals 12 residues. Germline V CDR1 and CDR2: WSHSY, SAAADI. CDR3 coding DNA: TGCGCCAGAAGTGTTCTAGCAGAGACCCAGTACTTC. Amino acid sequence: CARSVLAETQYF.

J is TRBJ2-1 and V is TRBV20-1, with a possible D match to TRBD2 (5 bases). V was shortened by 3 bases and J by 9 bases, with 18 bases between the two germline ends. This CDR3 spans 14 amino acids. Germline assignment: CDR1 DFQATT and CDR2 SNEGSKA (reference sequence). The CDR3 region is CSASTREGMGEQFF. The CDR3 region has the DNA TGCAGTGCTAGTACCCGGGAAGGCATGGGTGAGCAGTTCTTC.

This clonotype showed up just a few times. This may arise from a read error, as a much more abundant clone is one base away. The chain uses TRBV27 and TRBJ2-5, with a tentative D call TRBD2 (5 bases). The CDR3 is made up of 14 amino acids. V was pared by 8 bases and J by 4 bases, with 17 bases between. Germline lookup yields CDR1 MNHEY and CDR2 SMNVEV (reference sequence). CDR3 nucleotides: TGTGCCAGCCGACTCCGGGCTAGCTCAGAGACCCAGTACTTC. This gives the protein CASRLRASSETQYF.

This clonotype came up many times. The chain has TRBV7-2 and TRBJ1-1; maybe TRBD1 (5 bases). The CDR3 covers 14 residues. Trimming cost V 5 bases and J 7 bases, with 17 bases left between them. Germline loops: CDR1 SGHTA, CDR2 FQGNSA. The CDR3 DNA reads TGTGCCAGCAGCGTACCGGGACGCATGAGTGAAGCTTTCTTT. Translation: CASSVPGRMSEAFF.

This clonotype has just a few counts. The chain combines TRBV30 with TRBJ2-7; D unresolved. The germline V gene has CDR1 GTSNPN and CDR2 SVGIG (reference sequence). The V end lost 1 base, the J end lost 2 bases, and 12 bases lay between the germline ends. The CDR3 spans 14 residues. Here the CDR3 reads CAWSAPLGAYEQYF. In DNA form, the CDR3 reads TGTGCCTGGAGTGCGCCCCTCGGCGCCTACGAGCAGTACTTC.

This clonotype has a count of ten or more. The chain uses TRBV27 and TRBJ2-1, with 8 bases identical to TRBD2. With V trimmed by 0 bases and J by 8 bases, 15 bases remained unmatched. This CDR3 region has 18 residues. The germline gives CDR1 MNHEY, CDR2 SMNVEV (reference sequence). CDR3 nucleotide sequence: TGTGCCAGCAGTTTATCGGCCTGGGGAGCGGGAGCGTCCTATGAGCAGTTCTTC. Its protein is CASSLSAWGAGASYEQFF.

This clonotype was recorded many times. The junction departs from the called germline gene at one end, perhaps through a read error. The chain uses TRBV11-2 and TRBJ2-1; TRBD2 aligns across 11 bases. This CDR3 contains 15 residues. Germline CDR1 SGHAT, CDR2 FQNNGV. CDR3 amino acids: CASRLAGGGYNEQFF. CDR3 in DNA: TGTGCCAGCAGGTTAGCGGGAGGGGGTTACAATGAGCAGTTCTTC.

This clonotype was seen at least ten times. The V call is TRBV6-1, the J call TRBJ1-5; D uncertain. V gave up 0 bases and J gave up 5 bases, with 8 bases separating them. The germline CDR1 and CDR2 sequences are MNHNS and SASEGT. This CDR3 contains 14 residues. CDR3: CASSEAPRDQPQHF. The CDR3 bases are TGTGCCAGCAGTGAAGCCCCGAGGGATCAGCCCCAGCATTTT.

In this sample, this clonotype turned up many times. CDR3 protein: CASSLTSGAGYNEQFF. The CDR3 DNA follows: TGTGCCAGCAGCCTGACTAGCGGGGCAGGTTACAATGAGCAGTTCTTC. The chain carries TRBV12-3 or TRBV12-4 and TRBJ2-1; 11 bases line up with TRBD2. The CDR3 spans 16 residues. With V trimmed by 6 bases and J by 4 bases, 8 bases remained unmatched.

This clonotype was recorded at least ten times. V is TRBV5-1 and J is TRBJ2-1; D might be TRBD2 (6 bases). V dropped 5 bases and J dropped 4 bases, with 13 bases sitting between them. The CDR3 runs to 14 residues. Germline CDR1 reads SGHRS; CDR2 reads YFSETQ. The CDR3 nucleotides are TGCGCCAGCAGATCGCGGGACTTGTACAATGAGCAGTTCTTC. This encodes CASRSRDLYNEQFF.

Regarding this clonotype: A far larger clone lies a single base away; this is likely a read error. The chain combines TRBV9 with TRBJ1-1, with D possibly TRBD1 on 5 matching bases. V shed 7 bases and J shed 5 bases, with 18 bases lying between them. In germline, CDR1 is SGDLS, CDR2 YYNGEE. The CDR3 has 14 amino acids. The CDR3 DNA sequence: TGTGCCAGCTCTCCTGACAGTCGGGGTACTGAAGCTTTCTTT. This gives the protein CASSPDSRGTEAFF.

This clonotype was observed many times. The chain combines TRBV11-3 with TRBJ2-1; no reliable D call. The CDR3 is 14 amino acids. The ends were cut back, 4 bases at V and 4 bases at J, with 11 bases in the middle. The germline CDR1 and CDR2 sequences are SGHNT and YENEEA. In DNA form, the CDR3 reads TGTGCCAGCAGCTCGCGACTTGATTACAATGAGCAGTTCTTC. This sequence encodes CASSSRLDYNEQFF. Filled out from reference TRBV11-3 and TRBJ2-1, the complete variable domain reads EAGVVQSPRYKIIEKKQPVAFWCNPISGHNTLYWYLQNLGQGPELLIRYENEEAVDDSQLPKDRFSAERLKGVDSTLKIQPAELGDSAVYLCASSSRLDYNEQFFGPGTRLTVL.